This T cell receptor (beta chain) is from a study of patients and donors after allogeneic stem cell transplantation. Germline CDR1 GTSNPN, CDR2 SVGIG (reference sequence). The CDR3 loop spans 13 amino acids. V was shortened by 0 bases and J by 2 bases, with 7 bases between the two germline ends. One entry per CDR3 protein results from TCRdb running MiXCR on the RT-PCR reads. The sample comprises about 960,000 distinct CDR3 sequences, about a sixth of which are singletons, and around 6% rests with the top ten. The source material was blood, either unsorted or a sorted T cell fraction (not recorded which). The chain joins TRBV30 to TRBJ1-2; D remains unclear. This TCR was recovered from a human donor who was either an allogeneic HSCT recipient or a stem cell or donor lymphocyte infusion donor (not recorded which). It is not recorded whose cells these are; they may come from a transplant donor. Here the CDR3 DNA reads TGTGCCTGGAGTGTACTCCAGAACTATGGCTACACCTTC. This encodes CAWSVLQNYGYTF.